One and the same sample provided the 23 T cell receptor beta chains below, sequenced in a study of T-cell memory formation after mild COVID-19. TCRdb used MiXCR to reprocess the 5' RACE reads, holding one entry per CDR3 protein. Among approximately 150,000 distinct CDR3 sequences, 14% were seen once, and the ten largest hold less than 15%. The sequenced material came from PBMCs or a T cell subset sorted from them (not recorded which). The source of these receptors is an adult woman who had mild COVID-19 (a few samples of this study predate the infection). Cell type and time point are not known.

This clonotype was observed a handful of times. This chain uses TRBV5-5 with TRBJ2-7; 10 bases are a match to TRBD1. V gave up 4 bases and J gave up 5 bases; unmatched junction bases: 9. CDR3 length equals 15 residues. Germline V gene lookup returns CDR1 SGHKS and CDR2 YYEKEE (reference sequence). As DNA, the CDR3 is TGTGCCAGCAGCGCAACCGGGACAGGGGCCCACGAGCAGTACTTC. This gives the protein CASSATGTGAHEQYF. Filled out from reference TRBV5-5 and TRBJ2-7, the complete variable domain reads DAGVTQSPTHLIKTRGQQVTLRCSPISGHKSVSWYQQVLGQGPQFIFQYYEKEERGRGNFPDRFSARQFPNYSSELNVNALLLGDSALYLCASSATGTGAHEQYFGPGTRLTVT.

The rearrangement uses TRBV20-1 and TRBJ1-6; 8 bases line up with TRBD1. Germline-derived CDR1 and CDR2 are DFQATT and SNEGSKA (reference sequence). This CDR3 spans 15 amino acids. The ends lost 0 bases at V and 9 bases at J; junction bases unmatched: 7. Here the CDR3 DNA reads TGCAGTGCTAGAGATAGTACAGGGGGTCGTTCACCCCTCCACTTT. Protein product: CSARDSTGGRSPLHF.

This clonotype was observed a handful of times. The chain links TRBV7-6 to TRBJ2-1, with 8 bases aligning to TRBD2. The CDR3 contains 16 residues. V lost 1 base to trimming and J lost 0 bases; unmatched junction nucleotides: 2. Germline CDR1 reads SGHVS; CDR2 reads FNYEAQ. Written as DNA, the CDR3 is TGTGCCAGCAGCTTAGGTAGCGGGAACTCCTACAATGAGCAGTTCTTC. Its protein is CASSLGSGNSYNEQFF.

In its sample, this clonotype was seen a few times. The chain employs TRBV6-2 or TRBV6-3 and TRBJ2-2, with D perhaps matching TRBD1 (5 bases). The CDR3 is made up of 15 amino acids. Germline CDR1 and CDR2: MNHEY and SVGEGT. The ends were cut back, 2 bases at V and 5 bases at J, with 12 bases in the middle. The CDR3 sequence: CASSYVQGGTGELFF. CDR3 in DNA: TGTGCCAGCAGTTACGTCCAGGGCGGAACCGGGGAGCTGTTTTTT.

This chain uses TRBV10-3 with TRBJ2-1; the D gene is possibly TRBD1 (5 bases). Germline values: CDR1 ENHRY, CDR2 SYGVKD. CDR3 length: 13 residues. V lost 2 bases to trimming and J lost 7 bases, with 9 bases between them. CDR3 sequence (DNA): TGTGCCATCAGTGAGGGGGCTAGGAATGAGCAGTTCTTC. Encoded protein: CAISEGARNEQFF.

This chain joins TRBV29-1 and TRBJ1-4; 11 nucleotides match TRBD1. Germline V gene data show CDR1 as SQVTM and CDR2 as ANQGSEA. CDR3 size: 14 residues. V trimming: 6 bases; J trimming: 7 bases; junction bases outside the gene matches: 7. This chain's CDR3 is CSVKDRGRFEKLFF. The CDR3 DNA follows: TGCAGCGTCAAGGACAGGGGGCGGTTTGAAAAACTGTTTTTT.

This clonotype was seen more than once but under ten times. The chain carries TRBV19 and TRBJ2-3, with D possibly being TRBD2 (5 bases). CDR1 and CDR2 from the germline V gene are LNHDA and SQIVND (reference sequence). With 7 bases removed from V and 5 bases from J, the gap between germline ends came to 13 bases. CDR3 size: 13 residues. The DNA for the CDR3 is TGTGCCAGTAAACCGGGGTCCGGAGATACGCAGTATTTT. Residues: CASKPGSGDTQYF.

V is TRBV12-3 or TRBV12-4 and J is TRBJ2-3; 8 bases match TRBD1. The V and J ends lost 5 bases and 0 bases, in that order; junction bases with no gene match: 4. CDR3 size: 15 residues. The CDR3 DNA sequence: TGTGCCAGCAGTCAGGGGGCACTCAGCACAGATACGCAGTATTTT. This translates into CASSQGALSTDTQYF.

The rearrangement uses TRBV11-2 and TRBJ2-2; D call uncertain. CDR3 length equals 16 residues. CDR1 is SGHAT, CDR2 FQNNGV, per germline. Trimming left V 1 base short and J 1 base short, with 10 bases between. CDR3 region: CASSLGRGLNTGELFF. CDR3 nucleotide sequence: TGTGCCAGCAGCTTAGGTCGAGGATTGAACACCGGGGAGCTGTTTTTT. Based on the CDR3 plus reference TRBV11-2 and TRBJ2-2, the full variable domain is EAGVAQSPRYKIIEKRQSVAFWCNPISGHATLYWYQQILGQGPKLLIQFQNNGVVDDSQLPKDRFSAERLKGVDSTLKIQPAKLEDSAVYLCASSLGRGLNTGELFFGEGSRLTVL.

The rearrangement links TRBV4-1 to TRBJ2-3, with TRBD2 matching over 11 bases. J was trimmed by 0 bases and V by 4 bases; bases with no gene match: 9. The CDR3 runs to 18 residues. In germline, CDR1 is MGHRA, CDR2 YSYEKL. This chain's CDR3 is CASSRIAGGTASTDTQYF. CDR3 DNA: TGCGCCAGCAGCCGTATAGCGGGGGGGACCGCAAGCACAGATACGCAGTATTTT.

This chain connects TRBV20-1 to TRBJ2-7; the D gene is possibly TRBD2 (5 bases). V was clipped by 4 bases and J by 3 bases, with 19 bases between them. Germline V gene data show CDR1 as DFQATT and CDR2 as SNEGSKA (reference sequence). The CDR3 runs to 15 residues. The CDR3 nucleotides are TGCAGTGCTATCCCCTCCCTAGCAGCGGACTACGAGCAGTACTTC. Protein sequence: CSAIPSLAADYEQYF.

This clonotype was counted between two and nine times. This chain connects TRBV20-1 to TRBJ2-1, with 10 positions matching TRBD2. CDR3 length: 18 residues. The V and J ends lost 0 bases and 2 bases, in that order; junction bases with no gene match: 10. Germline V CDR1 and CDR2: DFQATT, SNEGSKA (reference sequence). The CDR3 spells CSARDRRLAGAAYNEQFF. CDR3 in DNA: TGCAGTGCTAGAGATAGGCGTCTAGCGGGAGCAGCCTACAATGAGCAGTTCTTC.

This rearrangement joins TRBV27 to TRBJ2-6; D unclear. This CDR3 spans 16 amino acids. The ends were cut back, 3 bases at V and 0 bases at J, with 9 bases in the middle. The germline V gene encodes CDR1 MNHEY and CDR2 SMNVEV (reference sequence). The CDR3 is CASSFQISSGANVLTF. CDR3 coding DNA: TGTGCCAGCAGTTTCCAGATCAGCTCTGGGGCCAACGTCCTGACTTTC.

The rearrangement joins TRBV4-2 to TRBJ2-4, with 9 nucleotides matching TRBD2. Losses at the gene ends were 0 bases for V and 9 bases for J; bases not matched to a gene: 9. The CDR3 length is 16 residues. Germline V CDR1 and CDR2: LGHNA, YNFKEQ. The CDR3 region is CASSQDQAGGLSIQYF. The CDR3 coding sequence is TGTGCCAGCAGCCAAGATCAGGCGGGAGGGTTGAGCATTCAGTACTTC.

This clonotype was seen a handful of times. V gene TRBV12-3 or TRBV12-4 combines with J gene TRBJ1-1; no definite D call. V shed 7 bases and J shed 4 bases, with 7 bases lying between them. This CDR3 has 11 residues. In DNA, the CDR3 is TGTGCCAGCAAATATGCCACTGAAGCTTTCTTT. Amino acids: CASKYATEAFF.

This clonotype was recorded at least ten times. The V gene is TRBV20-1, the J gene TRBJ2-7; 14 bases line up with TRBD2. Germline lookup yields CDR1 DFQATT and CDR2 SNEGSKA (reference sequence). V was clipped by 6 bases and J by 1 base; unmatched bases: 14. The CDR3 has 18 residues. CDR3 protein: CSARFRGLAGAESYEQYF. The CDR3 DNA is TGCAGTGCGCGTTTTCGGGGACTAGCGGGAGCCGAATCCTACGAGCAGTACTTC.

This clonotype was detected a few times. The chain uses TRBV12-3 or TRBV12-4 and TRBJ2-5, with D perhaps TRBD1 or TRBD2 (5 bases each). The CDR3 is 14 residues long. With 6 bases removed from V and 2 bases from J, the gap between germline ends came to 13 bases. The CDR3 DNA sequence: TGTGCCAGCAGATCACTAGGGACGCAAGAGACCCAGTACTTC. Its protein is CASRSLGTQETQYF.

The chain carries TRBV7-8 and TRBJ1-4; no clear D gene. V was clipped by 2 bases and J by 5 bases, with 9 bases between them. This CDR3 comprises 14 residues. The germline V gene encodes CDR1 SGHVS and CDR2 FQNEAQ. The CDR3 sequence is CASSLPEWNEKLFF. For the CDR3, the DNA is TGTGCCAGCAGCTTACCTGAATGGAATGAAAAACTGTTTTTT. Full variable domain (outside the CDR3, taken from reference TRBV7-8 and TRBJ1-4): GAGVSQSPRYKVAKRGQDVALRCDPISGHVSLFWYQQALGQGPEFLTYFQNEAQLDKSGLPSDRFFAERPEGSVSTLKIQRTQQEDSAVYLCASSLPEWNEKLFFGSGTQLSVL.

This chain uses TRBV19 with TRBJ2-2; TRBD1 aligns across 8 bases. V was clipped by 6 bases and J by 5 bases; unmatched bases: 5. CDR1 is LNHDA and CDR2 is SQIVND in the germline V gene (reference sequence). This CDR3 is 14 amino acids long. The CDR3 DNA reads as TGTGCCAGTAGCCTTACAGGGGGAACCGGGGAGCTGTTTTTT. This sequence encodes CASSLTGGTGELFF.

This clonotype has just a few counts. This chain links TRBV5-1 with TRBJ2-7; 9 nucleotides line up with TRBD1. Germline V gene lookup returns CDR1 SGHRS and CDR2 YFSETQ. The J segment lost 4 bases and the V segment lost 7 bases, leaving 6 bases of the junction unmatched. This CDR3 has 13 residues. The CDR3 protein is CASRRDREYEQYF. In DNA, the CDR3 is TGCGCCAGCCGAAGGGACAGGGAATACGAGCAGTACTTC.

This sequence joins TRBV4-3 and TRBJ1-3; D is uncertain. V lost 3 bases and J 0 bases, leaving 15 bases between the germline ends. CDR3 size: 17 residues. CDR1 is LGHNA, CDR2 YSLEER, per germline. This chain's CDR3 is CASSHSSGRISGNTIYF. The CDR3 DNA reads TGCGCCAGCAGCCATTCATCCGGACGGATCTCTGGAAACACCATATATTTT.

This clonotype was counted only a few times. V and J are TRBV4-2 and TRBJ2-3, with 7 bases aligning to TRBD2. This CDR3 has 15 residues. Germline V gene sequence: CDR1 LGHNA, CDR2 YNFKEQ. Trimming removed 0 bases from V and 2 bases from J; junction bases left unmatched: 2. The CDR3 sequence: CASSQDRGVTDTQYF. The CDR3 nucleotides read TGTGCCAGCAGCCAAGATCGGGGGGTCACAGATACGCAGTATTTT.

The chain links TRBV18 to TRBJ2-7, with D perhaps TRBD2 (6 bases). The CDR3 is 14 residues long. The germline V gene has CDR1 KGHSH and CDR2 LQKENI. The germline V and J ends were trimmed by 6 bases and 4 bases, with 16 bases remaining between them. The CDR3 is CASSLPGVGYEQYF. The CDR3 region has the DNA TGTGCCAGCTCCCTGCCGGGGGTAGGATACGAGCAGTACTTC.